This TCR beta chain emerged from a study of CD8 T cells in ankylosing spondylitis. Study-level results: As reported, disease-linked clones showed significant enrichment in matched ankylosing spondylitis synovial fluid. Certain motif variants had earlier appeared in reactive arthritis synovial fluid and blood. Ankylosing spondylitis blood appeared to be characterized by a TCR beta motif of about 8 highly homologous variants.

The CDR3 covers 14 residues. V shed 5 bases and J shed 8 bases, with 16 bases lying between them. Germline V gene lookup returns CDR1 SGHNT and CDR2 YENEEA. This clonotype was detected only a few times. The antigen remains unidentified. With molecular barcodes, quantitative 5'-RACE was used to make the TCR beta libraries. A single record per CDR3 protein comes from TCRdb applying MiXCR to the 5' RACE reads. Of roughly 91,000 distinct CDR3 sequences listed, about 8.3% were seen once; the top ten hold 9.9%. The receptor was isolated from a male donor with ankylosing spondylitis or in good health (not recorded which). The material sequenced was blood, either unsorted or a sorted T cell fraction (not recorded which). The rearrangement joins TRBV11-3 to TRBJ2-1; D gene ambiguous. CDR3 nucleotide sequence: TGTGCCAGCAGCCGCTTGGGCCGAGAGGATGAGCAGTTCTTC. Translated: CASSRLGREDEQFF.